The entry below describes one T cell receptor beta chain. Its cognate antigen is unknown. Losses at the gene ends were 3 bases for V and 15 bases for J; bases not matched to a gene: 7. This CDR3 contains 14 residues. This entry comes from a study of T cells in Graves' hyperthyroidism and ophthalmopathy. Findings and limits, study-wide: The model's output predicted ophthalmopathy at a median of roughly 6 months prior to onset.

Researchers amplified the TCR beta CDR3 regions from RNA transcripts. HTBI primers were the set used in a first-round RT-PCR of the TCR CDR3. TCRdb independently ran MiXCR on the multiplex PCR reads; one entry per CDR3 protein. The sample lists some 800,000 distinct CDR3 sequences; roughly 40% were seen once. Clinical symptoms, serum thyroxine and TRAb, thyroid ultrasound and orbital computed tomography were used for the diagnoses. Sequenced input: blood. This clonotype originated in a man in his late teens or twenties with Graves' hyperthyroidism. The chain joins TRBV12-3 or TRBV12-4 to TRBJ2-6; TRBD2 aligns across 11 bases. DNA of the CDR3: TGTGCCAGCAGTTTCCAGCAGGGGACTAGCGGCCTGACTTTC. Amino acids: CASSFQQGTSGLTF.